The source of this T cell receptor (beta chain) is a study of a mutant IDH1 vaccine in newly diagnosed glioma. Across the study: Most patients had radiochemotherapy with temozolomide before enrollment; others had one alone.

The repertoire was sequenced with immunoSEQ multiplex PCR; TCRdb's copy has only in-frame clones and lacks some. The data hold 70,000 to 100,000 clones, with 91% observed a single time. Time point denoted: week 5, during vaccination. Doses consisted of 300 ug of mutant IDH1 20-mer peptide each, paired with topical imiquimod. Each of the donors came in with new WHO grade 3 or 4 astrocytomas that were IDH1-mutant and ATRX-lost. Study-wide findings and caveats: Around 93% of patients showed vaccine-induced immune responses across multiple MHC alleles. Alterations occurring in top peripheral T cell clonotypes seemed unrelated to pseudoprogression.

As concerns this clone: Antigen specificity is unknown.

This specimen consisted of PBMCs, obtained from a glioma patient whose treatment included an IDH1 peptide vaccine. The receptor comes from a woman in her forties or fifties with glioma.

The CDR3 here is CASSRAADPETQYF. The CDR3 nucleotides read TGTGCCAGCAGCCGAGCGGCTGATCCAGAGACCCAGTACTTC. The chain joins TRBV28 to TRBJ2-5; D may be TRBD2 (5 bases). This CDR3 is 14 amino acids long. CDR1 and CDR2 (germline): MDHEN, SYDVKM. V gave up 6 bases and J gave up 4 bases, with 15 bases separating them.